Here is one T cell receptor (beta chain) with its context. The repertoire was sequenced with immunoSEQ multiplex PCR; TCRdb's copy has only in-frame clones and lacks some. This table holds tens of thousands of clones, about 90% found once. The CDR3 extends over 16 amino acids. Germline-derived CDR1 and CDR2 are ENHRY and SYGVKD. Trimming removed 5 bases at V and 3 bases at J, with 16 bases between. The data are from a study of blood T cell repertoires in COVID-19. This TCR was sampled from a woman in her 70s with active COVID-19. Sequencing input: peripheral blood. V gene TRBV10-3 combines with J gene TRBJ2-2, with D possibly matching TRBD1 (6 bases). CDR3 sequence (DNA): TGTGCCATCAGTCAGAGAGGGGGTCGAGACACCGGGGAGCTGTTTTTT. This encodes CAISQRGGRDTGELFF.